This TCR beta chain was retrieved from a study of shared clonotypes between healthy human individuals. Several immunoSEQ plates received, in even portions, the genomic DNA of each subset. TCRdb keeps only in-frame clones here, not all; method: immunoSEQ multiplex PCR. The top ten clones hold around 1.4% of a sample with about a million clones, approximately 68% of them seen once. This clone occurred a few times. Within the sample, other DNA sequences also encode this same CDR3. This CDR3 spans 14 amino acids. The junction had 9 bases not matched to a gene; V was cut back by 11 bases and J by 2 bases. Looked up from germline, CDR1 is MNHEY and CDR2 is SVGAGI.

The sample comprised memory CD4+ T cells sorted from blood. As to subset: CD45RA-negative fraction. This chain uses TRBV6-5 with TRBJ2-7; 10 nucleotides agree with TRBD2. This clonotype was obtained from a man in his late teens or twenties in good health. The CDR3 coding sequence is TGTGCCTCAAGACGGCTAGCGGGAGCCTACGAGCAGTACTTC. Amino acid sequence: CASRRLAGAYEQYF.